The 21 T cell receptor beta chains below all came from one sample that was sequenced in a study of shared clonotypes between healthy human individuals. The table came from immunoSEQ multiplex PCR; TCRdb's copy has only in-frame clones and leaves some out. Of fewer than 650,000 clones in the sample, around 78% were seen once. Material for sequencing was PBMCs. These receptors were obtained from a woman aged 35 to 49 in good health. Some clones in this sample may be carry-over from other donors' samples.

This chain uses TRBV11-3 with TRBJ2-7; no clear D. The CDR3 spans 12 residues. Germline lookup yields CDR1 SGHNT and CDR2 YENEEA. Trimming took off 2 bases at V and 4 bases at J, with 6 bases between the two ends. The CDR3 spells CASSLYQYEQYF. CDR3 nucleotide sequence: TGTGCCAGCAGCTTATACCAATACGAGCAGTACTTC.

The chain is built from TRBV5-5 and TRBJ2-5; D is perhaps TRBD1 or TRBD2 (5 bases each). There are 14 residues in the CDR3. The germline gives CDR1 SGHKS, CDR2 YYEKEE (reference sequence). V was cut by 1 base and J by 2 bases, with 9 bases left in between. In DNA form, the CDR3 reads TGTGCCAGCAGCTTGCGAGGGGTTCAAGAGACCCAGTACTTC. Protein: CASSLRGVQETQYF.

The CDR3: CASSLVLGAPYEQYF. For the CDR3, the DNA is TGTGCCAGCAGCTTGGTGCTGGGGGCCCCCTACGAGCAGTACTTC. This chain joins TRBV5-6 and TRBJ2-7, with D possibly matching TRBD1 (6 bases). The V gene's germline CDR1 is SGHDT and CDR2 YYEEEE. Trimming took off 0 bases at V and 2 bases at J, with 12 bases between the two ends. CDR3 size: 15 residues.

The chain is built from TRBV6-7 and TRBJ2-7, with TRBD2 matching over 14 bases. TRBV6-7 is an open reading frame, and its role is uncertain. V lost 1 base, J lost 13 bases, and 12 bases stayed unmatched. The CDR3 runs 16 residues. The CDR3 sequence is CASSYFRLAGGAVGYF. The CDR3 DNA is TGTGCCAGCAGTTACTTCCGACTAGCGGGAGGGGCGGTCGGTTACTTC.

The rearrangement joins TRBV2 to TRBJ2-7; tentative D call: TRBD1 (6 bases). Trimming took off 0 bases at V and 5 bases at J, with 14 bases between the two ends. Looked up from germline, CDR1 is SNHLY and CDR2 is FYNNEI. CDR3 length equals 15 residues. This CDR3 is CASSEAFTGINEQYF. CDR3 nucleotide sequence: TGTGCCAGCAGTGAAGCGTTTACAGGGATCAACGAGCAGTACTTC.

In this sample, this clone turned up once. The rearrangement uses TRBV30 and TRBJ2-7; D not certain. Trimming pared 1 base from V and 3 bases from J, leaving 10 bases between. This CDR3 has 13 residues. Per germline, CDR1 GTSNPN and CDR2 SVGIG (reference sequence). The CDR3 loop reads CAWSGQSNYEQYF. DNA for the CDR3: TGTGCCTGGAGTGGTCAAAGCAACTACGAGCAGTACTTC.

The CDR3 sequence: CASSPPGTPNYGYTF. In nucleotides, the CDR3 is TGTGCCAGCAGTCCCCCAGGGACCCCTAACTATGGCTACACCTTC. The chain uses TRBV6-5 and TRBJ1-2; D possibly corresponds to TRBD1 (5 bases). Between the trimmed V and J ends, which lost 5 bases and 0 bases, there was a span of 13 bases. This CDR3 spans 15 amino acids. Germline CDR1 and CDR2: MNHEY and SVGAGI.

The chain joins TRBV11-2 to TRBJ1-1, with D unresolved. The V and J ends lost 1 base and 6 bases respectively, with 12 bases between them. The CDR3 runs 14 residues. Germline-derived CDR1 and CDR2 are SGHAT and FQNNGV. CDR3 bases: TGTGCCAGCAGCTTAGTGGTTGCGGAGGCTGAAGCTTTCTTT. Translating gives CASSLVVAEAEAFF.

The chain is built from TRBV28 and TRBJ2-1; 8 bases map to TRBD2. The length of the CDR3 is 15 residues. J lost 7 bases, V lost 5 bases, and 10 bases had no gene match. Germline assignment: CDR1 MDHEN and CDR2 SYDVKM. The CDR3 region has the DNA TGTGCCAGCAGTCCGCCGGGTAGCGGGACGAATGAGCAGTTCTTC. Its protein is CASSPPGSGTNEQFF.

The V gene is TRBV28, the J gene TRBJ2-6, with 9 bases matching TRBD1. Germline V CDR1 and CDR2: MDHEN, SYDVKM. V was pared by 5 bases and J by 0 bases, with 8 bases of the junction left unmatched. The CDR3 has 18 amino acids. CDR3 nucleotide sequence: TGTGCCAGCAGTGTCGGGACAGGGCCGAGCTCTGGGGCCAACGTCCTGACTTTC. Translating it yields CASSVGTGPSSGANVLTF.

The chain combines TRBV5-1 with TRBJ2-1, with D possibly matching TRBD1 (5 bases). The germline V gene encodes CDR1 SGHRS and CDR2 YFSETQ. This CDR3 spans 15 amino acids. V was clipped by 2 bases and J by 8 bases, with 17 bases between them. CDR3 nucleotides: TGCGCCAGCAGCTTTCAGGGAAGGCACATGGATGAGCAGTTCTTC. As protein: CASSFQGRHMDEQFF.

This clone showed up just a few times. V and J are TRBV6-1 and TRBJ1-1; 10 nucleotides line up with TRBD1. The CDR3 is made up of 13 amino acids. Germline trimming cut 8 bases from V and 11 bases from J; bases unmatched to any gene: 11. Germline CDR1 MNHNS, CDR2 SASEGT. This chain's CDR3 is CASRDRGPLIAFF. CDR3 DNA: TGTGCCAGCCGGGACAGGGGACCCCTGATTGCTTTCTTT.

This chain links TRBV4-3 with TRBJ2-1; D gene ambiguous. Germline assignment: CDR1 LGHNA and CDR2 YSLEER. Trimming cost V 0 bases and J 10 bases, with 7 bases left between them. The CDR3 runs 12 residues. CDR3 sequence: CASSQDYREQFF. DNA of the CDR3: TGCGCCAGCAGCCAAGATTATAGAGAGCAGTTCTTC.

This clone was counted a few times. V gene TRBV30 combines with J gene TRBJ1-1, with no clear D. Germline V gene sequence: CDR1 GTSNPN, CDR2 SVGIG (reference sequence). V was clipped by 5 bases and J by 6 bases, with 10 bases between them. This CDR3 is built from 11 residues. The CDR3 DNA sequence: TGTGCCTGGGGCGGGGTCTCTGAAGCTTTCTTT. Protein product: CAWGGVSEAFF.

This clone was detected a few times. The J gene is TRBJ2-5, the V gene TRBV14; 7 bases are shared with TRBD1. This CDR3 has 13 residues. Germline V gene sequence: CDR1 SGHDN, CDR2 FVKESK. V was clipped by 8 bases and J by 3 bases; unmatched bases: 6. CDR3: CASADRVKETQYF. Here the CDR3 DNA reads TGTGCCAGCGCTGACAGGGTCAAAGAGACCCAGTACTTC.

The J gene is TRBJ2-3, the V gene TRBV30; D is possibly TRBD1 (5 bases). The CDR3 has 15 residues. Between the trimmed V and J ends, which lost 4 bases and 0 bases, there was a span of 14 bases. Germline V CDR1 and CDR2: GTSNPN, SVGIG (reference sequence). For the CDR3, the DNA is TGTGCCTGGAATCTACAGGCGTCTAGCACAGATACGCAGTATTTT. Residues: CAWNLQASSTDTQYF.

This clone was detected only a few times. The chain combines TRBV19 with TRBJ2-2, with 7 bases aligning to TRBD1. V lost 7 bases, J lost 2 bases, and 4 bases stayed unmatched. The CDR3 has 14 residues. Germline V CDR1 and CDR2: LNHDA, SQIVND (reference sequence). This chain's CDR3 is CASNNRGNTGELFF. CDR3 DNA sequence: TGTGCCAGTAATAACAGGGGTAACACCGGGGAGCTGTTTTTT.

This chain joins TRBV2 and TRBJ2-4; no firm D call. This CDR3 has 14 amino acids. V lost 6 bases to trimming and J lost 0 bases, with 9 bases between them. Germline assignment: CDR1 SNHLY and CDR2 FYNNEI. CDR3 DNA sequence: TGTGCCAGCAGACCGGGCCTAGCCAAAAACATTCAGTACTTC. Residues: CASRPGLAKNIQYF.

The chain recombines TRBV15 with TRBJ1-2; D unclear. Germline values: CDR1 LNHNV, CDR2 YYDKDF (reference sequence). Trimming left V 0 bases short and J 1 base short, with 6 bases between. This CDR3 region has 14 residues. The CDR3 reads CATSRDRINYGYTF. For the CDR3, the DNA is TGTGCCACCAGCAGAGATCGGATTAACTATGGCTACACCTTC.

This sequence joins TRBV28 and TRBJ2-7; a weak D match, TRBD1 (6 bases). The length of the CDR3 is 11 residues. V was clipped by 10 bases and J by 2 bases, with 9 bases between them. Germline lookup yields CDR1 MDHEN and CDR2 SYDVKM. CDR3 in amino acids: CAIGQTYEQYF. The CDR3 DNA sequence: TGTGCCATAGGACAGACCTACGAGCAGTACTTC.

V gene TRBV27 combines with J gene TRBJ2-2; D is unresolved. Germline V gene sequence: CDR1 MNHEY, CDR2 SMNVEV (reference sequence). Trimming removed 5 bases at V and 0 bases at J, with 10 bases between. This CDR3 comprises 15 residues. The CDR3 region is CASSKSSTNTGELFF. The CDR3 DNA follows: TGTGCCAGCAGTAAAAGCAGTACGAACACCGGGGAGCTGTTTTTT.